The present T cell receptor (beta chain) was sequenced within a study of PD-L1 blockade in urothelial cancer. Patients had locally advanced or metastatic urothelial carcinoma. Each patient contributed between 1 and 8 total time points of blood mononuclear cells, pretreatment and during treatment. This clone was detected once. The CDR3 is made up of 14 amino acids. CDR1 and CDR2 from the germline V gene are SGHTA and FQGNSA. V was pared by 4 bases and J by 0 bases, with 9 bases between. Here immunoSEQ multiplex PCR was the method, and the copy in TCRdb shows in-frame clones only, minus some. The table includes roughly 84,000 clones, around 76% detected once.

This chain links TRBV7-2 with TRBJ1-2; the D is unclear. This material consisted of PBMCs, taken around atezolizumab (anti-PD-L1) treatment. This TCR derives from a man in his sixties or seventies with urothelial cancer. CDR3 sequence: CASSYSGTNYGYTF. The CDR3 coding sequence is TGTGCCAGCAGCTACTCCGGGACTAACTATGGCTACACCTTC.